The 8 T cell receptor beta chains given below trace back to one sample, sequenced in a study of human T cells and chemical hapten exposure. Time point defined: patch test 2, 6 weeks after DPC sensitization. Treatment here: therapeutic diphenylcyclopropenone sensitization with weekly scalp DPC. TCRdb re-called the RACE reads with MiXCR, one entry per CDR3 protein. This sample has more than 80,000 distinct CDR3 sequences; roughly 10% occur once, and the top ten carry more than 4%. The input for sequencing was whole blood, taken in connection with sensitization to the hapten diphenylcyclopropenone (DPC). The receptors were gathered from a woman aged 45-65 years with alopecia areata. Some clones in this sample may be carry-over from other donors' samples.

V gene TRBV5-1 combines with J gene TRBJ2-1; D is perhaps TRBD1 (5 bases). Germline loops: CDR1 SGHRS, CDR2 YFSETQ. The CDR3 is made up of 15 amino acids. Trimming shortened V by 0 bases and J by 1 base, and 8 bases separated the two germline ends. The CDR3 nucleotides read TGCGCCAGCAGCTTGGCAGGGCTGTCCTACAATGAGCAGTTCTTC. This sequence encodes CASSLAGLSYNEQFF.

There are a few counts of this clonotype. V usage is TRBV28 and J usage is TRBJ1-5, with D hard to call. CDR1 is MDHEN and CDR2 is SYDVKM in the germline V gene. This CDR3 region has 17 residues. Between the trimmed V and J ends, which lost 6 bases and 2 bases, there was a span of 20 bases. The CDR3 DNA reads TGTGCCAGCAGGCCCCGGACGACCACGAGGGGCAATCAGCCCCAGCATTTT. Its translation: CASRPRTTTRGNQPQHF.

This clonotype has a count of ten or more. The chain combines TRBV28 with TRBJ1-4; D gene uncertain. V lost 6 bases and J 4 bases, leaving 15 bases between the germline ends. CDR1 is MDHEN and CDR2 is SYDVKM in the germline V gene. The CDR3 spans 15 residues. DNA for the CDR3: TGTGCCAGCAGGCCCCACGACGAAGTTAATGAAAAACTGTTTTTT. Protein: CASRPHDEVNEKLFF.

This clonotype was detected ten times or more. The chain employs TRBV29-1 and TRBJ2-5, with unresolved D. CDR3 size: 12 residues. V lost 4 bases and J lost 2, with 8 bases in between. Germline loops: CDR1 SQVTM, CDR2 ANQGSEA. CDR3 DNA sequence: TGCAGCGTTGCCCAGTCGCAAGAGACCCAGTACTTC. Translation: CSVAQSQETQYF. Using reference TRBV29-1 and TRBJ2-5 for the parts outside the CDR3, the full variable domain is SAVISQKPSRDICQRGTSLTIQCQVDSQVTMMFWYRQQPGQSLTLIATANQGSEATYESGFVIDKFPISRPNLTFSTLTVSNMSPEDSSIYLCSVAQSQETQYFGPGTRLLVL.

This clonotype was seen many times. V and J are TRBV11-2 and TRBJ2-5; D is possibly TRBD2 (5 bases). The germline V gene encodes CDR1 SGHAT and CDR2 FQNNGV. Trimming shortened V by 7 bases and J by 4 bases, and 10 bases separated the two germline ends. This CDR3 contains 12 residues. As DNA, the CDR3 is TGTGCCAGCACCCCTGCGGGAGAGACCCAGTACTTC. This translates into CASTPAGETQYF. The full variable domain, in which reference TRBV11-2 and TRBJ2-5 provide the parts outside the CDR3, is EAGVAQSPRYKIIEKRQSVAFWCNPISGHATLYWYQQILGQGPKLLIQFQNNGVVDDSQLPKDRFSAERLKGVDSTLKIQPAKLEDSAVYLCASTPAGETQYFGPGTRLLVL.

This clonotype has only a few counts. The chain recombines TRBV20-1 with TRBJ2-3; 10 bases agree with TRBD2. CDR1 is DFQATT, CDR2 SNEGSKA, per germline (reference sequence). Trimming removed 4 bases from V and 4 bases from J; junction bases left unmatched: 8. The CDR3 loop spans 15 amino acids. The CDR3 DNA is TGCAGTGCTAAGGTAGCGGGAGGTGGGGCAGATACGCAGTATTTT. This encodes CSAKVAGGGADTQYF.

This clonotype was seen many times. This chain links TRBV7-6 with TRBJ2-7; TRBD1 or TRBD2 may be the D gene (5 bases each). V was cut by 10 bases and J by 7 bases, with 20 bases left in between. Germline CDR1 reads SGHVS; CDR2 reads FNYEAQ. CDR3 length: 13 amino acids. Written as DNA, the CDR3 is TGTGCCACCCAAAAGGACACGGGGCTGGAGCAGTACTTC. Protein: CATQKDTGLEQYF.

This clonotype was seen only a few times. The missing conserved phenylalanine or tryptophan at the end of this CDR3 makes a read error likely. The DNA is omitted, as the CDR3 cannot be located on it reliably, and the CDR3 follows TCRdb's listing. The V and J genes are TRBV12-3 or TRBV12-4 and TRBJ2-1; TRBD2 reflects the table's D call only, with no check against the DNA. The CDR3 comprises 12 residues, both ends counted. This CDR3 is CASSSLGAGSTI.